The clone carrying this T cell receptor (beta chain) was picked up many times. Its target is not known. Amplification from RNA transcripts yielded the TCR beta CDR3 regions. Amplification began with first-round RT-PCR using HTBI primers, then second-round multiplex PCR was performed. In TCRdb, the multiplex PCR reads were re-called with MiXCR into one record per CDR3 protein. The profile shows a few hundred thousand distinct CDR3 sequences, 15% of them singletons. The data are from a study of Graves' ophthalmopathy and Graves' hyperthyroidism. Study-wide points: Thyroid clonotypes that were expanded above 0.001 frequency mostly also appeared in blood. At just under 71% sensitivity and 72.22% specificity, the model predicted progression of the ophthalmopathy.

What supplied the PBMCs was approximately 10 ml of fresh peripheral blood. The CDR3 extends over 13 amino acids. The ends lost 6 bases at V and 2 bases at J; junction bases unmatched: 4. Germline V gene lookup returns CDR1 SNHLY and CDR2 FYNNEI. This sequence originates from a woman younger than 30 with stable Graves' hyperthyroidism. Sequenced: peripheral blood. The chain employs TRBV2 and TRBJ2-7, with 7 bases lining up with TRBD1. CDR3 protein: CASRATGAYEQYF. CDR3 DNA: TGTGCCAGCAGAGCTACAGGGGCCTACGAGCAGTACTTC.